The sequence of this T cell receptor beta chain was determined in a study of cytomegalovirus exposure and HLA in healthy donors. In its sample, this clone was seen once. V was pared by 2 bases and J by 5 bases, with 15 bases between. The length of the CDR3 is 15 residues. Germline CDR1 and CDR2: MDHEN and SYDVKM. Clones were sequenced by immunoSEQ multiplex PCR, and TCRdb holds only the in-frame ones, with some missing. The sample consists of more than 200,000 clones, around 91% of them appearing once. This sequence joins TRBV28 and TRBJ1-2; D is possibly TRBD1 (5 bases). This receptor was taken from a woman aged 30 to 39 in good health and CMV-seronegative. The source material was PBMCs. The CDR3 region is CASSLGGGVRYGYTF. CDR3 bases: TGTGCCAGCAGTTTAGGGGGAGGCGTAAGGTATGGCTACACCTTC.